This T cell receptor (beta chain) was sequenced in a study of CD8+ T cells in alopecia areata. The germline CDR1 and CDR2 sequences are MGHRA and YSYEKL. J lost 0 bases, V lost 8 bases, and 9 bases had no gene match. The CDR3 is 15 amino acids. Noted treatment: oral pan-JAK inhibitor, 5-10 mg twice daily. The sequencing template was cDNA reverse transcribed from extracted RNA. Method: immunoSEQ multiplex PCR; TCRdb's copy keeps in-frame clones and lacks some. The sample lists roughly 180,000 clones, about 51% occurring once. The V and J genes are TRBV4-1 and TRBJ1-1, with 7 positions matching TRBD1. The receptor comes from a human donor with alopecia areata. This material consisted of CD8+ T cells sorted from blood, taken at approximately week 52, from a patient treated with tofacitinib. The CDR3 region has the DNA TGCGCCAGCTCAGCCAGACAGGGAATGAACACTGAAGCTTTCTTT. Amino acid sequence: CASSARQGMNTEAFF.